The 18 T cell receptor beta chains listed next were all sequenced from one sample in a study of shared T cell receptors in the human thymus. The assay was immunoSEQ multiplex PCR, and TCRdb's table has in-frame clones only and misses some. The sample holds approximately 760,000 clones, 80% to 90% seen once. These same data were also listed under a study on human thymus T cells.

Sequenced: thymocytes. The receptors originated from a girl in the first two years of life with a congenital heart defect.

In DNA form, the CDR3 reads TGTGCCAGCGACAGTTATGGCTACACCTTC. Translation gives CASDSYGYTF. The chain carries TRBV6-5 and TRBJ1-2, with D perhaps TRBD1 (5 bases). V lost 8 bases to trimming and J lost 5 bases, with 6 bases between them. The CDR3 contains 10 residues. The germline V gene encodes CDR1 MNHEY and CDR2 SVGAGI.

V is TRBV11-2 and J is TRBJ1-1; perhaps TRBD1 as D (5 bases). V lost 5 bases to trimming and J lost 5 bases, with 21 bases between them. The CDR3 is made up of 16 amino acids. CDR1 is SGHAT, CDR2 FQNNGV, per germline. The chain's CDR3 is CASSHVGAGWETEAFF. The DNA for the CDR3 is TGTGCCAGCAGCCATGTAGGCGCAGGGTGGGAAACTGAAGCTTTCTTT.

The CDR3 DNA is TGTGCCAGTAGTCCCACGGACAGGGCCGACAATGAGCAGTTCTTC. It is translated as CASSPTDRADNEQFF. V usage is TRBV19 and J usage is TRBJ2-1, with 8 bases identical to TRBD1. This CDR3 has 15 residues. CDR1 and CDR2 from the germline V gene are LNHDA and SQIVND (reference sequence). The ends lost 5 bases at V and 5 bases at J; junction bases unmatched: 8. The variable domain in full, with the rest retrieved from reference TRBV19 and TRBJ2-1, is DGGITQSPKYLFRKEGQNVTLSCEQNLNHDAMYWYRQDPGQGLRLIYYSQIVNDFQKGDIAEGYSVSREKKESFPLTVTSAQKNPTAFYLCASSPTDRADNEQFFGPGTRLTVL.

The rearrangement uses TRBV21-1 and TRBJ1-2. TRBV21-1 is classified as a pseudogene. The CDR3 totals 10 residues. CDR3 bases: TGTGCCAGCGCGGGCTATGGCTACACCTTC. Translating gives CASAGYGYTF.

The rearrangement links TRBV9 to TRBJ1-1, with D uncertain. There are 17 residues in the CDR3. V was pared by 0 bases and J by 1 base, with 16 bases between. Germline values: CDR1 SGDLS, CDR2 YYNGEE. CDR3 residues: CASSVGRVTEPNTEAFF. CDR3 bases: TGTGCCAGCAGCGTAGGGCGGGTCACCGAGCCGAACACTGAAGCTTTCTTT.

The chain has TRBV2 and TRBJ1-2, with D perhaps matching TRBD1 (6 bases). The CDR3 is made up of 13 amino acids. CDR1 and CDR2 from the germline V gene are SNHLY and FYNNEI. V was shortened by 10 bases and J by 1 base, with 13 bases between the two germline ends. The CDR3 DNA reads as TGTGCCACTTGGACAGTCAATAACTATGGCTACACCTTC. It codes for CATWTVNNYGYTF.

V is TRBV6-6 and J is TRBJ2-7, with 8 bases fitting TRBD2. There are 14 residues in the CDR3. CDR1 is MNHNY, CDR2 SVGAGI, per germline (reference sequence). V shed 2 bases, J shed 4 bases, and the junction held 4 bases outside the gene matches. CDR3 bases: TGTGCCAGCAGTTACCCCGGGGGGGGTTACGAGCAGTACTTC. Translation: CASSYPGGGYEQYF.

This clone was counted once. The chain carries TRBV14 and TRBJ1-2, with a tentative D call TRBD1 (5 bases). Trimming took off 0 bases at V and 4 bases at J, with 18 bases between the two ends. CDR3 size: 17 residues. Germline CDR1 reads SGHDN; CDR2 reads FVKESK. DNA of the CDR3: TGTGCCAGCAGCCAAGATCCTGACAGCAAGGTACCCTATGGCTACACCTTC. It is translated as CASSQDPDSKVPYGYTF.

A single count supports this clone. The J gene is TRBJ2-2, the V gene TRBV7-2; 10 positions match TRBD2. This CDR3 spans 19 amino acids. Per the germline V gene, CDR1 is SGHTA and CDR2 is FQGNSA. V shed 1 base, J shed 3 bases, and the junction held 11 bases outside the gene matches. CDR3 loop: CASSLDGSGGHTYTGELFF. In nucleotides, the CDR3 is TGTGCCAGCAGCTTAGATGGTAGCGGGGGGCATACCTACACCGGGGAGCTGTTTTTT.

The J gene is TRBJ2-2, the V gene TRBV5-8, with 8 nucleotides matching TRBD1. V lost 3 bases, J lost 5 bases, and 6 bases stayed unmatched. In germline, CDR1 is SGHTS, CDR2 YDEGEE. The CDR3 is 15 residues long. The CDR3 is CASSWGTGFTGELFF. The CDR3 DNA reads TGTGCCAGCAGCTGGGGGACAGGTTTTACCGGGGAGCTGTTTTTT.

The CDR3 reads CASSSAGRDGHQETQYF. CDR3 in DNA: TGTGCCAGCAGCTCAGCTGGGAGGGACGGCCACCAAGAGACCCAGTACTTC. The chain joins TRBV7-9 to TRBJ2-5, with TRBD2 identical over 7 bases. This CDR3 contains 17 residues. V gave up 4 bases and J gave up 0 bases; unmatched junction bases: 11. CDR1 is SEHNR, CDR2 FQNEAQ, per germline (reference sequence).

The chain uses TRBV7-8 and TRBJ1-2; 10 bases fit TRBD1. Germline V lookup: CDR1 SGHVS, CDR2 FQNEAQ. The CDR3 spans 18 residues. J gave up 7 bases and V 4 bases, and 18 bases lay outside the gene matches. CDR3 sequence: CASSSTIFRDRGRFGYTF. CDR3 nucleotides: TGTGCCAGCAGCTCGACGATATTCCGGGACAGGGGTCGCTTTGGCTACACCTTC.

J is TRBJ2-7 and V is TRBV10-3; TRBD2 matches 7 bases. V lost 10 bases and J lost 2; bases outside the gene matches: 11. The CDR3 totals 14 residues. Germline V gene sequence: CDR1 ENHRY, CDR2 SYGVKD. DNA for the CDR3: TGTGCCACCCGGCCCCTAGCGGTTCCCTACGAGCAGTACTTC. It yields the protein CATRPLAVPYEQYF.

The chain has TRBV5-6 and TRBJ1-2, with D hard to call. The CDR3 is 14 amino acids. Germline CDR1 is SGHDT and CDR2 is YYEEEE. The V end lost 4 bases, the J end lost 13 bases, and 23 bases lay between the germline ends. The CDR3 sequence: CASSPAGGSTVCTF. The CDR3 DNA sequence: TGTGCCAGCAGCCCCGCAGGTGGTAGTACCGTCTGCACCTTC.

The gene calls are TRBV4-1 and TRBJ1-5; TRBD1 agrees at 10 bases. Germline CDR1 is MGHRA and CDR2 is YSYEKL. This CDR3 spans 17 amino acids. V trimming: 1 base; J trimming: 2 bases; junction bases outside the gene matches: 5. CDR3 in DNA: TGCGCCAGCAGCCAAGCTAGGACAGGGGGTTGCAATCAGCCCCAGCATTTT. This codes for CASSQARTGGCNQPQHF.

J is TRBJ1-1 and V is TRBV5-6; no firm D call. V was cut by 1 base and J by 4 bases, with 14 bases left in between. CDR1 SGHDT and CDR2 YYEEEE come from the germline V gene. CDR3 length: 15 amino acids. The CDR3 DNA is TGTGCCAGCAGCTTGTCGAGGGTCGGGTTCACTGAAGCTTTCTTT. Encoded protein: CASSLSRVGFTEAFF.

This clone was detected a few times. The J gene is TRBJ1-2, the V gene TRBV28; 10 bases line up with TRBD1. Per the germline V gene, CDR1 is MDHEN and CDR2 is SYDVKM. With 7 bases clipped from V and 8 bases from J, the junction kept 10 bases outside the gene matches. The CDR3 extends over 14 amino acids. CDR3 residues: CASMTGTGVLGYTF. The CDR3 DNA reads as TGTGCCAGCATGACCGGGACAGGGGTGTTGGGCTACACCTTC.

J is TRBJ1-4 and V is TRBV5-8; 7 nucleotides line up with TRBD1. The germline V gene has CDR1 SGHTS and CDR2 YDEGEE. Losses at the gene ends were 1 base for V and 8 bases for J; bases not matched to a gene: 5. The CDR3 has 14 residues. CDR3: CASSLTGVNEKLFF. DNA of the CDR3: TGTGCCAGCAGCTTGACAGGGGTTAACGAAAAACTGTTTTTT. Full variable domain (remainder filled in from reference TRBV5-8 and TRBJ1-4): EAGVTQSPTHLIKTRGQQATLRCSPISGHTSVYWYQQALGLGLQFLLWYDEGEERNRGNFPPRFSGRQFPNYSSELNVNALELEDSALYLCASSLTGVNEKLFFGSGTQLSVL.